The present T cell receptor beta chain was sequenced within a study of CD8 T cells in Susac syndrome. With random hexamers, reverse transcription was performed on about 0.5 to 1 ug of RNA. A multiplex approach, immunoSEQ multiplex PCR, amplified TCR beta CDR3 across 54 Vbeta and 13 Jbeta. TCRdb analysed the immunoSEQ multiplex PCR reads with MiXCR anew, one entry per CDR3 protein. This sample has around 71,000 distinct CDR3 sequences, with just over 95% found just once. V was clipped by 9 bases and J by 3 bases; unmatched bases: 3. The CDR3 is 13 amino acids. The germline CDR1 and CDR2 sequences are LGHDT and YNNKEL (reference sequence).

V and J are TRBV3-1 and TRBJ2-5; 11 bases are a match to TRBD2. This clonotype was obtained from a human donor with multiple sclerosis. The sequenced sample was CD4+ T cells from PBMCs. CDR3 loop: CASSGGVKETQYF. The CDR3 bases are TGTGCCAGTAGCGGGGGGGTAAAAGAGACCCAGTACTTC.